What follows are 12 T cell receptor beta chains derived from one specimen sequenced in a study of blood T cell repertoires in COVID-19 (dated by TCRdb to the early 2020s). The library came from the immunoSEQ multiplex PCR assay. TCRdb obtained this table from immuneACCESS and retained in-frame rearrangements with V and J assigned. These tables miss some clones; where compared with another copy, unresolved V genes account for less than half of the shortfall, and the remainder is unexplained. A total of some 71,000 clones appear in this sample, approximately 90% of them only once. The ten largest clones represent 5.1% of the sample. The sequencing sample was made of peripheral blood. Receptors were obtained from a woman aged 18-35 years with acute or convalescent COVID-19.

The CDR3 nucleotides are TGCGCCAGCAGCCAAGATAGCAGGGTCTATGGCTACACCTTC. It translates to CASSQDSRVYGYTF. This chain connects TRBV4-1 to TRBJ1-2; D might be TRBD1 (5 bases). This CDR3 has 14 amino acids. Trimming shortened V by 0 bases and J by 4 bases, and 9 bases separated the two germline ends. Germline V gene lookup returns CDR1 MGHRA and CDR2 YSYEKL.

In DNA, the CDR3 is TGTGCCAGCAGCCGGACTAGCGGGGACCACAATGAGCAGTTCTTC. This gives the protein CASSRTSGDHNEQFF. The V and J genes are TRBV7-9 and TRBJ2-1; 12 bases fit TRBD2. V lost 5 bases to trimming and J lost 5 bases; unmatched junction nucleotides: 4. Germline assignment: CDR1 SEHNR and CDR2 FQNEAQ (reference sequence). The CDR3 runs to 15 residues.

This clone was found once. This chain links TRBV7-6 with TRBJ2-7; 8 positions match TRBD1. The CDR3 loop spans 14 amino acids. Trimming took 5 bases from V and 5 from J; bases not matched to a gene: 8. Per the germline V gene, CDR1 is SGHVS and CDR2 is FNYEAQ. CDR3 bases: TGTGCCAGCAGCCCGGACGACAGGGGTCACGAGCAGTACTTC. Translating it yields CASSPDDRGHEQYF.

The V and J genes are TRBV2 and TRBJ1-1; possible D gene TRBD1, 5 bases. Germline CDR1 is SNHLY and CDR2 is FYNNEI. This CDR3 region has 14 residues. Between the trimmed V and J ends, which lost 7 bases and 4 bases, there was a span of 16 bases. The CDR3 reads CASTPQGAGTEAFF. In DNA, the CDR3 is TGTGCCAGCACCCCCCAGGGCGCAGGCACTGAAGCTTTCTTT. The full variable domain, completed using reference TRBV2 and TRBJ1-1, is EPEVTQTPSHQVTQMGQEVILRCVPISNHLYFYWYRQILGQKVEFLVSFYNNEISEKSEIFDDQFSVERPDGSNFTLKIRSTKLEDSAMYFCASTPQGAGTEAFFGQGTRLTVV.

The chain uses TRBV7-9 and TRBJ1-1, with D perhaps TRBD1 (5 bases). CDR3 length: 15 amino acids. CDR1 SEHNR and CDR2 FQNEAQ come from the germline V gene (reference sequence). Trimming took off 2 bases at V and 3 bases at J, with 13 bases between the two ends. CDR3 amino acids: CASSLFQGRDTEAFF. For the CDR3, the DNA is TGTGCCAGCAGCTTATTTCAGGGTAGGGACACTGAAGCTTTCTTT.

The gene calls are TRBV5-1 and TRBJ2-2, with D possibly matching TRBD2 (6 bases). Between the trimmed V and J ends, which lost 1 base and 6 bases, there was a span of 13 bases. This CDR3 spans 15 amino acids. The germline V gene has CDR1 SGHRS and CDR2 YFSETQ. The CDR3 protein is CASSLLREVAGELFF. CDR3 DNA sequence: TGCGCCAGCAGCTTGTTGCGGGAAGTGGCCGGGGAGCTGTTTTTT.

The gene calls are TRBV24-1 and TRBJ1-4, with D maybe TRBD1 (5 bases). Germline V gives CDR1 KGHDR, CDR2 SFDVKD. With 5 bases removed from V and 8 bases from J, the gap between germline ends came to 20 bases. The CDR3 runs to 16 residues. DNA for the CDR3: TGTGCCACCAGTGTTCCGACAGCCCCTCATAGCGAAAAACTGTTTTTT. It yields the protein CATSVPTAPHSEKLFF.

The chain combines TRBV28 with TRBJ2-7, with TRBD1 matching over 7 bases. The CDR3 extends over 14 amino acids. After removal of 5 bases from V and 2 bases from J, the junction contained 6 bases not matched to a gene. Germline values: CDR1 MDHEN, CDR2 SYDVKM. DNA of the CDR3: TGTGCCAGCAGTAACCGGGACAGTCCCTACGAGCAGTACTTC. Its translation is CASSNRDSPYEQYF.

This clone qualifies as medium-sized. This chain joins TRBV4-1 and TRBJ2-1, with 11 bases aligning to TRBD1. J lost 6 bases, V lost 5 bases, and 6 bases had no gene match. In germline, CDR1 is MGHRA, CDR2 YSYEKL. The CDR3 has 15 amino acids. The CDR3 DNA is TGCGCCAGCAGCTACGGGACAGGGGGAAGCAATGAGCAGTTCTTC. As protein: CASSYGTGGSNEQFF.

The gene calls are TRBV19 and TRBJ2-3, with D possibly TRBD1 on 6 matching bases. The CDR3 totals 15 residues. Germline assignment: CDR1 LNHDA and CDR2 SQIVND (reference sequence). Trimming removed 3 bases from V and 3 bases from J, with 13 bases in between. Here the CDR3 reads CASSIQGQGTDTQYF. The CDR3 DNA reads as TGTGCCAGTAGTATCCAGGGGCAGGGGACAGATACGCAGTATTTT.

This chain uses TRBV28 with TRBJ1-4; the match to TRBD1 covers 9 bases. Germline trimming cut 6 bases from V and 0 bases from J; bases unmatched to any gene: 11. The CDR3 runs 18 residues. Germline assignment: CDR1 MDHEN and CDR2 SYDVKM. The CDR3 DNA reads as TGTGCCAGCAGGAACTCTGGGACAGGGACCGCAACTAATGAAAAACTGTTTTTT. Translating it yields CASRNSGTGTATNEKLFF. Looking up the rest from reference TRBV28 and TRBJ1-4 gives the full variable domain: DVKVTQSSRYLVKRTGEKVFLECVQDMDHENMFWYRQDPGLGLRLIYFSYDVKMKEKGDIPEGYSVSREKKERFSLILESASTNQTSMYLCASRNSGTGTATNEKLFFGSGTQLSVL.

J is TRBJ2-1 and V is TRBV25-1; 10 bases are a match to TRBD2. Trimming at V came to 6 bases and at J to 2 bases, leaving 7 bases not matched to a gene. The germline V gene has CDR1 MGHDK and CDR2 SYGVNS. The CDR3 has 16 residues. This CDR3 is CASSTTLAGAYNEQFF. In DNA form, the CDR3 reads TGTGCCAGCAGCACCACCCTAGCGGGGGCCTACAATGAGCAGTTCTTC.